The 32 T cell receptor beta chains in this list originate from one sample, sequenced in a study of yellow fever vaccine responses in identical twins. TCRdb itself ran the RT-PCR reads through MiXCR, one entry per CDR3 protein. The sample consists of around 18,000 distinct CDR3 sequences, just over 60% of them appearing once. The specimen comprised T cells from blood (PBMCs), unsorted or a sorted subset (not recorded which), sampled before or after yellow fever vaccination (not recorded which). These receptors all stem from a woman aged 18-35 years who received the yellow fever vaccine.

This clonotype was counted once. The chain links TRBV29-1 to TRBJ1-2, with TRBD1 matching over 7 bases. With 5 bases clipped from V and 8 bases from J, the junction kept 5 bases outside the gene matches. There are 11 residues in the CDR3. In germline, CDR1 is SQVTM, CDR2 ANQGSEA. The CDR3 sequence: CSVWTGGGYTF. The DNA for the CDR3 is TGCAGCGTTTGGACAGGTGGGGGCTACACCTTC.

This clonotype has only one observation. An end of the junction differs from the germline gene, which may be a read error. The chain is built from TRBV2 and TRBJ2-1; 10 nucleotides line up with TRBD2. The CDR3 is made up of 14 amino acids. Germline CDR1 SNHLY, CDR2 FYNNEI. CDR3 coding DNA: TGTGCCAGCAGAGAAGTAGCGGGAGGAAGTGTGCAGTTCTTC. It codes for CASREVAGGSVQFF.

The rearrangement links TRBV7-6 to TRBJ2-3, with TRBD1 matching 9 bases. Germline loops: CDR1 SGHVS, CDR2 FNYEAQ. Trimming cost V 1 base and J 4 bases; bases outside gene matches: 0. The CDR3 is 14 amino acids. The CDR3 sequence: CASSLGTGADTQYF. The DNA of the CDR3 is TGTGCCAGCAGCTTAGGGACAGGGGCAGATACGCAGTATTTT.

The V and J genes are TRBV18 and TRBJ1-5; D remains ambiguous. V shed 3 bases and J shed 1 base, with 7 bases lying between them. The CDR3 spans 14 residues. Germline CDR1 is KGHSH and CDR2 is LQKENI. CDR3 nucleotides: TGTGCCAGCTCACCTTTAAAGAGCAATCAGCCCCAGCATTTT. The encoded protein is CASSPLKSNQPQHF.

The chain recombines TRBV5-1 with TRBJ2-7; D is unresolved. The CDR3 contains 14 residues. Per the germline V gene, CDR1 is SGHRS and CDR2 is YFSETQ. V dropped 0 bases and J dropped 5 bases, with 12 bases sitting between them. The CDR3 coding sequence is TGCGCCAGCAGCTTGGCCACGGATCTCAACGAGCAGTACTTC. It codes for CASSLATDLNEQYF.

Written as DNA, the CDR3 is TGTGCCAGCAATCGGGGGAGCACAGATACGCAGTATTTT. Amino acids: CASNRGSTDTQYF. The gene calls are TRBV13 and TRBJ2-3, with D possibly being TRBD2 (6 bases). The germline CDR1 and CDR2 sequences are PRHDT and FYEKMQ (reference sequence). The V end lost 7 bases, the J end lost 0 bases, and 8 bases lay between the germline ends. The CDR3 is 13 residues long.

There are a few counts of this clonotype. The chain joins TRBV7-6 to TRBJ1-1, with a possible D match to TRBD1 (5 bases). The germline V gene has CDR1 SGHVS and CDR2 FNYEAQ. V was pared by 5 bases and J by 1 base, with 8 bases between. This CDR3 spans 13 amino acids. For the CDR3, the DNA is TGTGCCAGCAGCGCCACAGGGAACACTGAAGCTTTCTTT. This sequence encodes CASSATGNTEAFF.

This chain connects TRBV12-3 or TRBV12-4 to TRBJ1-6; the match to TRBD1 covers 8 bases. The CDR3 is made up of 16 amino acids. The V and J ends lost 6 bases and 6 bases, in that order; junction bases with no gene match: 10. The CDR3 region is CASSPQGDLINSPLHF. As DNA, the CDR3 is TGTGCCAGCAGCCCACAGGGGGACCTCATTAATTCACCCCTCCACTTT.

For this clonotype: An end of the junction differs from the germline gene, which may be a read error. This sequence joins TRBV11-1 and TRBJ2-1; the D gene is possibly TRBD1 (5 bases). This CDR3 has 12 residues. In germline, CDR1 is SGHAT, CDR2 FQDESV (reference sequence). DNA for the CDR3: TGTGCCAGCAGCCCGAGACAGTTTGAGGAGTTCTTC. Amino acids: CASSPRQFEEFF.

V gene TRBV5-1 combines with J gene TRBJ2-1; 13 nucleotides line up with TRBD2. Trimming at V came to 4 bases and at J to 8 bases, leaving 9 bases not matched to a gene. Germline V gene data show CDR1 as SGHRS and CDR2 as YFSETQ. The CDR3 is 16 residues long. CDR3 bases: TGCGCCAGCAGCGCGCCCGGGACTAGCGGGGCTTATGAGCAGTTCTTC. Protein: CASSAPGTSGAYEQFF.

This rearrangement joins TRBV29-1 to TRBJ2-7, with D perhaps matching TRBD1 (6 bases). CDR1 SQVTM and CDR2 ANQGSEA come from the germline V gene. CDR3 size: 15 residues. The ends were cut back, 3 bases at V and 2 bases at J, with 17 bases in the middle. The CDR3 bases are TGCAGCGTTGATACACAGTCGGGACAAACCTACGAGCAGTACGTC. Its protein is CSVDTQSGQTYEQYV.

This clonotype is medium-sized. The chain carries TRBV11-1 and TRBJ2-1; no firm D call. Germline assignment: CDR1 SGHAT and CDR2 FQDESV (reference sequence). The CDR3 consists of 15 residues. Trimming took 1 base from V and 0 from J, leaving 7 bases between them. The CDR3 nucleotides read TGTGCCAGCAGCTTAGGAGGTAGCTCCTACAATGAGCAGTTCTTC. This translates into CASSLGGSSYNEQFF.

With regard to this clonotype: The conserved phenylalanine or tryptophan is not found at the CDR3 terminus, so this likely reflects a read error. DNA of the CDR3: TGCAGCGTTGATCAGGGGGGGAACACTGAAGCTTTCGTT. Translation gives CSVDQGGNTEAFV. The rearrangement links TRBV29-1 to TRBJ1-1; 7 nucleotides match TRBD1. Germline V gene sequence: CDR1 SQVTM, CDR2 ANQGSEA. The CDR3 extends over 13 amino acids. V shed 3 bases and J 1 base; nucleotides not matched to a gene: 2.

This clonotype was counted a few times. The chain links TRBV14 to TRBJ2-7, with TRBD1 as a possible D gene (6 bases). Germline assignment: CDR1 SGHDN and CDR2 FVKESK. There are 18 residues in the CDR3. Trimming removed 2 bases from V and 0 bases from J, with 20 bases in between. This chain's CDR3 is CASSQKASQGTYSYEQYF. DNA of the CDR3: TGTGCCAGCAGCCAAAAAGCGTCGCAGGGGACCTACTCCTACGAGCAGTACTTC. Complete variable domain (other parts from reference TRBV14 and TRBJ2-7): EAGVTQFPSHSVIEKGQTVTLRCDPISGHDNLYWYRRVMGKEIKFLLHFVKESKQDESGMPNNRFLAERTGGTYSTLKVQPAELEDSGVYFCASSQKASQGTYSYEQYFGPGTRLTVT.

The chain has TRBV12-3 or TRBV12-4 and TRBJ2-1; 11 bases map to TRBD2. The V and J ends lost 4 bases and 8 bases, in that order; junction bases with no gene match: 7. CDR3 size: 15 residues. This CDR3 is CASSSGTSGLYEQFF. The CDR3 region has the DNA TGTGCCAGCAGTTCCGGGACTAGCGGCCTTTATGAGCAGTTCTTC.

This rearrangement joins TRBV10-3 to TRBJ2-1; 9 nucleotides match TRBD2. The CDR3 sequence is 13 residues long. The V segment lost 10 bases and the J segment 10 bases; nucleotides outside the gene matches: 11. The germline CDR1 and CDR2 sequences are ENHRY and SYGVKD. CDR3 DNA: TGTGCCACCCAAGCGGGACTAGCCGGCGAGCAGTTCTTC. The encoded protein is CATQAGLAGEQFF.

This clonotype has a handful of counts. This chain uses TRBV10-3 with TRBJ2-4; TRBD1 might be the D (6 bases). Germline CDR1 is ENHRY and CDR2 is SYGVKD. V gave up 2 bases and J gave up 6 bases, with 11 bases separating them. The CDR3 runs to 14 residues. The CDR3 DNA follows: TGTGCCATCAGTGAGCCCGTACAGGGAAACATTCAGTACTTC. It translates to CAISEPVQGNIQYF.

The chain recombines TRBV11-1 with TRBJ1-6; TRBD1 matches 7 bases. From germline, CDR1 is SGHAT and CDR2 FQDESV (reference sequence). V gave up 2 bases and J gave up 9 bases; unmatched junction bases: 4. CDR3 length: 14 residues. This CDR3 reads CASSLPAGGSPLHF. DNA of the CDR3: TGTGCCAGCAGCTTACCGGCAGGGGGTTCACCCCTCCACTTT.

This clonotype was seen only once. The chain carries TRBV5-1 and TRBJ2-4; tentative D call: TRBD1 (6 bases). Germline V gene data show CDR1 as SGHRS and CDR2 as YFSETQ. This CDR3 has 13 amino acids. Trimming removed 4 bases from V and 7 bases from J, with 12 bases in between. Here the CDR3 reads CASSLTGWNIQYF. The CDR3, as DNA: TGCGCCAGCAGCCTCACAGGGTGGAACATTCAGTACTTC.

This rearrangement joins TRBV29-1 to TRBJ2-2; D unresolved. V lost 2 bases, J lost 5 bases, and 6 bases lay in between. The CDR3 sequence is 12 residues long. Germline CDR1 and CDR2: SQVTM and ANQGSEA. DNA of the CDR3: TGCAGCGTTGAAAGTGGAACCGGGGAGCTGTTTTTT. Protein: CSVESGTGELFF.

The genes are TRBV27 and TRBJ1-1, with D hard to call. CDR3 length equals 17 residues. V was cut by 3 bases and J by 0 bases, with 17 bases left in between. Germline values: CDR1 MNHEY, CDR2 SMNVEV (reference sequence). CDR3 nucleotides: TGTGCCAGCAGTTTCCGGACCCCCAATGGGGTGAACACTGAAGCTTTCTTT. It codes for CASSFRTPNGVNTEAFF.

This clonotype appeared a single time. The chain links TRBV11-1 to TRBJ2-7; D call uncertain. CDR3 length: 16 residues. V lost 1 base and J 4 bases, leaving 17 bases between the germline ends. The germline gives CDR1 SGHAT, CDR2 FQDESV (reference sequence). CDR3 in DNA: TGTGCCAGCAGCTTAGACCCTAGGACCGTCCCGTACGAGCAGTACTTC. This translates into CASSLDPRTVPYEQYF.

This clonotype was seen a handful of times. This chain connects TRBV29-1 to TRBJ2-7; 10 bases map to TRBD2. Per germline, CDR1 SQVTM and CDR2 ANQGSEA. CDR3 size: 12 residues. J lost 5 bases, V lost 4 bases, and 2 bases had no gene match. DNA for the CDR3: TGCAGCGTTGTTACTAGCGGGAACGAGCAGTACTTC. Protein product: CSVVTSGNEQYF.

The chain combines TRBV5-6 with TRBJ2-7; unclear D gene. Trimming left V 3 bases short and J 2 bases short, with 12 bases between. The CDR3 is made up of 14 amino acids. The germline V gene encodes CDR1 SGHDT and CDR2 YYEEEE. CDR3 sequence reads: CASSSKRITYEQYF. The CDR3 DNA reads as TGTGCCAGCAGCTCCAAACGGATTACCTACGAGCAGTACTTC.

The J gene is TRBJ2-7, the V gene TRBV11-3; possible D gene TRBD2, 5 bases. This CDR3 is built from 12 residues. V gave up 1 base and J gave up 11 bases, with 12 bases separating them. Germline assignment: CDR1 SGHNT and CDR2 YENEEA. The CDR3 nucleotides read TGTGCCAGCAGCTTAGGTGGGAGAGGGAAGTACTTC. It codes for CASSLGGRGKYF. Using reference TRBV11-3 and TRBJ2-7 for the parts outside the CDR3, the full variable domain is EAGVVQSPRYKIIEKKQPVAFWCNPISGHNTLYWYLQNLGQGPELLIRYENEEAVDDSQLPKDRFSAERLKGVDSTLKIQPAELGDSAVYLCASSLGGRGKYFGPGTRLTVT.

This clonotype was counted once. The rearrangement uses TRBV5-1 and TRBJ2-2, with 7 bases matching TRBD1. The CDR3 extends over 14 amino acids. The germline V gene encodes CDR1 SGHRS and CDR2 YFSETQ. Germline trimming cut 5 bases from V and 4 bases from J; bases unmatched to any gene: 5. The CDR3 loop is CASSLSGGTGELFF. The CDR3 nucleotides are TGCGCCAGCAGTCTGTCAGGGGGCACCGGGGAGCTGTTTTTT.

The chain is built from TRBV11-2 and TRBJ2-1; D remains unclear. The CDR3 is made up of 12 amino acids. V dropped 4 bases and J dropped 8 bases, with 9 bases sitting between them. Germline V lookup: CDR1 SGHAT, CDR2 FQNNGV. The CDR3 spells CASSSRQDEQFF. In DNA form, the CDR3 reads TGTGCCAGCAGCTCTAGGCAGGATGAGCAGTTCTTC.

The J gene is TRBJ2-3, the V gene TRBV5-5, with 12 bases identical to TRBD2. The CDR3 totals 16 residues. J gave up 4 bases and V 5 bases, and 8 bases lay outside the gene matches. CDR1 is SGHKS, CDR2 YYEKEE, per germline (reference sequence). The CDR3 DNA reads TGTGCCAGCAGTTGGAGACTAGCGGGAGTGGCAGATACGCAGTATTTT. Protein product: CASSWRLAGVADTQYF.

The chain has TRBV2 and TRBJ2-1; TRBD1 matches at 8 bases. With 5 bases clipped from V and 9 bases from J, the junction kept 12 bases outside the gene matches. Germline CDR1 reads SNHLY; CDR2 reads FYNNEI. The CDR3 spans 15 residues. The CDR3 spells CASSSCRTGNCEQFF. The CDR3 coding sequence is TGTGCCAGCAGTTCGTGCAGGACAGGGAATTGTGAGCAGTTCTTC.

The chain uses TRBV2 and TRBJ2-7; tentative D call: TRBD2 (6 bases). Trimming shortened V by 1 base and J by 4 bases, and 8 bases separated the two germline ends. From germline, CDR1 is SNHLY and CDR2 FYNNEI. This CDR3 is built from 13 residues. CDR3 nucleotides: TGTGCCAGCAGTGAAGGGGACTTGTACGAGCAGTACTTC. Protein: CASSEGDLYEQYF.

V usage is TRBV9 and J usage is TRBJ1-2; 8 nucleotides match TRBD1. Trimming at V came to 3 bases and at J to 2 bases, leaving 12 bases not matched to a gene. There are 17 residues in the CDR3. Germline V gene sequence: CDR1 SGDLS, CDR2 YYNGEE. CDR3 region: CASSAGAGTGANYGYTF. In DNA form, the CDR3 reads TGTGCCAGCAGCGCAGGAGCCGGGACAGGTGCCAACTATGGCTACACCTTC.

This clonotype was counted a single time. This sequence joins TRBV29-1 and TRBJ2-1, with 10 positions matching TRBD2. The CDR3 sequence is 15 residues long. The germline CDR1 and CDR2 sequences are SQVTM and ANQGSEA. J lost 4 bases, V lost 4 bases, and 7 bases had no gene match. Here the CDR3 DNA reads TGCAGCGTTGGTCCGAGCGGGAGGGCATACAATGAGCAGTTCTTC. It specifies CSVGPSGRAYNEQFF.